This is a list of T cell receptor beta chains from one sample in a study of blood T cell repertoires in COVID-19. TCRdb's table, derived via immunoSEQ multiplex PCR, lists solely in-frame clones and lacks some. This sample carries around 210,000 clones, 85% of them seen once, and the ten largest clones take 0.85% to 0.95%. The sample consisted of peripheral blood. Every receptor here comes from a man in his sixties with COVID-19, enrolled during active disease. CDR3s include the opening cysteine and the closing phenylalanine or tryptophan. A D gene is named only where the DNA matches it firmly. Clone size is stated in some rows and not others, as once, few, many or a class when expanded.

j_gene | abundance | v_gene | d_gene | CDR3nt | CDR3aa
TRBJ1-1 | NA | TRBV7-9 | NA | TGTGCCAGCAGCCTGACAGGATTGAACACTGAAGCTTTCTTT | CASSLTGLNTEAFF
TRBJ1-2 | NA | TRBV18 | TRBD1 | TGTGCCAGCTCACCACGGGACAGGCGTCTAGAGTATGGCTACACCTTC | CASSPRDRRLEYGYTF
TRBJ1-1 | NA | TRBV6-5 | NA | TGTGCCAGCAGTCCCCCTTCAGGCACTGAAGCTTTCTTT | CASSPPSGTEAFF
TRBJ1-1 | NA | TRBV3-1/TRBV3-2 | NA | TGTGCCAGCAGCCATCTCAGGGGCCGACAGAACACTGAAGCTTTCTTT | CASSHLRGRQNTEAFF
TRBJ2-2 | NA | TRBV7-9 | NA | TGTGCCAGCAGCCGTAGGGGCGGTAACACCGGGGAGCTGTTTTTT | CASSRRGGNTGELFF
TRBJ1-1 | few | TRBV18 | TRBD1 | TGTGCCAGCTCACCATCCCGGGACAGGGCTCTAACAGGAGCTTTCTTT | CASSPSRDRALTGAFF
TRBJ1-1 | few | TRBV11-3 | TRBD1 | TGTGCCAGCAGCTTAGGCTACAGGGGCGGAAAACCTGAAGCTTTCTTT | CASSLGYRGGKPEAFF
TRBJ1-1 | many | TRBV7-9 | TRBD1 | TGTGCCAGCAGCATAAGGACAGGGTGGGACACTGAAGCTTTCTTT | CASSIRTGWDTEAFF
TRBJ1-2 | NA | TRBV25-1 | NA | TGTGCCAGCAGTGCCCCAGGGCCCCCAATCTATGGCTACACCTTC | CASSAPGPPIYGYTF
TRBJ1-5 | NA | TRBV6-2/TRBV6-3 | TRBD1 | TGTGCCAGCAGTTACATCAGGGGGGCTAGCAATCAGCCCCAGCATTTT | CASSYIRGASNQPQHF
TRBJ2-3 | once | TRBV24-1 | TRBD2 | TGTGCCACCAGTGATGGGACTAGCCCCACAGATACGCAGTATTTT | CATSDGTSPTDTQYF
TRBJ1-1 | NA | TRBV15 | TRBD1 | TGTGCCACCAGCCTCAGGACAGGGAGGAACACTGAAGCTTTCTTT | CATSLRTGRNTEAFF
TRBJ1-3 | NA | TRBV19 | TRBD1 | TGTGCCAGTAGCCGGGGACAGTATCCAACCCGAAACACTATATATTTT | CASSRGQYPTRNTIYF
TRBJ2-1 | NA | TRBV27 | TRBD1 | TGTGCCAGCAGAGCGAGGCGAGGGACAGGGGACGGTCCTACTCAGGATAATGAGCAGTTCTTC | CASRARRGTGDGPTQDNEQFF
TRBJ2-1 | NA | TRBV7-9 | TRBD1 | TGTGCCAGCAGCGCAGGGACAGGGGGCTACAATGAGCAGTTCTTC | CASSAGTGGYNEQFF
TRBJ1-4 | NA | TRBV4-1 | TRBD1 | TGCGCCAGCAGCCTCTCGGGACAGTTTGAAAAACTGTTTTTT | CASSLSGQFEKLFF
TRBJ1-3 | NA | TRBV4-3 | TRBD1 | TGCGCCAGCAGCCAAGATCATTCCCGGACAGGGAACTCTGGAAACACCATATATTTT | CASSQDHSRTGNSGNTIYF